Shown below are 29 T cell receptor beta chains from a single sample sequenced in a study of blood T cell repertoires in COVID-19 (dated by TCRdb to about 2020). Libraries were built with the immunoSEQ multiplex PCR assay. The table was pulled from immuneACCESS by TCRdb, which kept in-frame rearrangements only. Such tables lose some clones; where checked, under half of the loss comes from unresolved V genes, and the rest has no known cause. The sample table lists approximately 210,000 clones, approximately 80% of them with a count of one. About 11% of the sample comes from the top ten. Sequencing was done on a sample of PBMCs or T cells enriched from blood (not recorded which). The source of these receptors is a man between 40 and 49 years old who had recovered from COVID-19.

This sequence joins TRBV5-8 and TRBJ2-5; 7 bases fit TRBD1. J was trimmed by 5 bases and V by 4 bases; bases with no gene match: 8. The germline V gene encodes CDR1 SGHTS and CDR2 YDEGEE. The CDR3 totals 14 residues. The CDR3 bases are TGTGCCAGCAGCCCGTGGGACAGAACGGAGACCCAGTACTTC. Encoded protein: CASSPWDRTETQYF.

The table lists this clone with a count of one. V is TRBV6-4 and J is TRBJ2-1, with 12 nucleotides matching TRBD2. Germline V gene lookup returns CDR1 MRHNA and CDR2 SNTAGT. Trimming removed 10 bases from V and 0 bases from J; junction bases left unmatched: 10. There are 17 residues in the CDR3. CDR3 in amino acids: CATNFLAGGSSYNEQFF. As DNA, the CDR3 is TGTGCCACCAACTTCCTAGCGGGAGGGAGCTCCTACAATGAGCAGTTCTTC.

V and J are TRBV30 and TRBJ1-4; possibly TRBD1 for D (5 bases). CDR1 and CDR2 from the germline V gene are GTSNPN and SVGIG (reference sequence). V lost 3 bases to trimming and J lost 4 bases, with 9 bases between them. The CDR3 totals 13 residues. The CDR3 DNA follows: TGTGCCTGGAGACGGCAGGGTAATGAAAAACTGTTTTTT. Protein product: CAWRRQGNEKLFF.

The chain joins TRBV19 to TRBJ2-1, with TRBD1 matching over 11 bases. Germline values: CDR1 LNHDA, CDR2 SQIVND (reference sequence). The CDR3 has 16 amino acids. J was trimmed by 4 bases and V by 5 bases; bases with no gene match: 7. DNA of the CDR3: TGTGCCAGTAGTGTAGGGACAGGGGGTTCGTACAATGAGCAGTTCTTC. Encoded protein: CASSVGTGGSYNEQFF.

This clone was found once. The chain is built from TRBV7-9 and TRBJ1-1, with D hard to call. Per the germline V gene, CDR1 is SEHNR and CDR2 is FQNEAQ (reference sequence). The CDR3 consists of 15 residues. V was pared by 1 base and J by 7 bases, with 16 bases between. This CDR3 reads CASSLGQVTAHEAFF. In DNA form, the CDR3 reads TGTGCCAGCAGCTTAGGGCAAGTGACTGCACATGAAGCTTTCTTT.

The chain combines TRBV9 with TRBJ2-1, with 7 nucleotides matching TRBD2. CDR3 length: 15 amino acids. The V gene end was trimmed by 0 bases and the J gene end by 7 bases; junction bases not matched to a gene: 7. CDR1 is SGDLS and CDR2 is YYNGEE in the germline V gene. CDR3 in DNA: TGTGCCAGCAGCGTAGACGCGGGACTACCTAATGAGCAGTTCTTC. Translation: CASSVDAGLPNEQFF. The full variable domain, in which reference TRBV9 and TRBJ2-1 provide the parts outside the CDR3, is DSGVTQTPKHLITATGQRVTLRCSPRSGDLSVYWYQQSLDQGLQFLIQYYNGEERAKGNILERFSAQQFPDLHSELNLSSLELGDSALYFCASSVDAGLPNEQFFGPGTRLTVL.

This chain joins TRBV7-2 and TRBJ2-7, with TRBD1 matching 7 bases. J was trimmed by 2 bases and V by 5 bases; bases with no gene match: 9. The CDR3 is 15 amino acids. Looked up from germline, CDR1 is SGHTA and CDR2 is FQGNSA. CDR3 amino acids: CASSLMTGQPYEQYF. The DNA for the CDR3 is TGTGCCAGCAGCCTGATGACAGGGCAACCCTACGAGCAGTACTTC.

The chain couples TRBV10-1 to TRBJ2-5, with D possibly being TRBD2 (5 bases). The V and J ends lost 0 bases and 4 bases respectively, with 9 bases between them. Germline assignment: CDR1 WNHNN and CDR2 SYGVQD (reference sequence). The CDR3 runs to 14 residues. The DNA of the CDR3 is TGCGCCAGCAGTGAGTCGGGGAGCCCAGAGACCCAGTACTTC. Amino acid sequence: CASSESGSPETQYF.

The V call is TRBV19, the J call TRBJ1-1; the D gene is possibly TRBD1 (6 bases). Germline V gene lookup returns CDR1 LNHDA and CDR2 SQIVND (reference sequence). The CDR3 loop spans 11 amino acids. Between the trimmed V and J ends, which lost 7 bases and 12 bases, there was a span of 15 bases. CDR3 residues: CASNPGTKTFF. Here the CDR3 DNA reads TGTGCCAGTAATCCCGGGACAAAAACTTTCTTT.

The chain combines TRBV20-1 with TRBJ2-7; possible D gene TRBD2, 6 bases. The CDR3 sequence is 13 residues long. Germline-derived CDR1 and CDR2 are DFQATT and SNEGSKA (reference sequence). V was trimmed by 3 bases and J by 5 bases, leaving 14 bases between them. In DNA form, the CDR3 reads TGCAGTGCTAGTGGAGGGTACGACCACGAGCAGTACGTC. Translating it yields CSASGGYDHEQYV.

This chain uses TRBV19 with TRBJ2-1; TRBD1 matches 7 bases. This CDR3 region has 13 residues. CDR1 is LNHDA, CDR2 SQIVND, per germline (reference sequence). The ends lost 6 bases at V and 9 bases at J; junction bases unmatched: 8. The CDR3 DNA sequence: TGTGCCAGTAGCGATTACAGGGGCAGTGAGCAGTTCTTC. Translating it yields CASSDYRGSEQFF.

The chain has TRBV29-1 and TRBJ2-1; 8 bases align to TRBD2. The CDR3 is 14 residues long. Germline V gene data show CDR1 as SQVTM and CDR2 as ANQGSEA. Trimming took 7 bases from V and 6 from J; bases not matched to a gene: 11. CDR3 sequence: CSGTRAGVGNEQFF. The CDR3 DNA reads as TGCAGCGGAACAAGAGCGGGAGTAGGCAATGAGCAGTTCTTC.

The V and J genes are TRBV10-3 and TRBJ2-3; possibly TRBD1 for D (5 bases). Per the germline V gene, CDR1 is ENHRY and CDR2 is SYGVKD. There are 13 residues in the CDR3. V shed 4 bases and J shed 2 bases, with 7 bases lying between them. CDR3 sequence: CAISVTDTDTQYF. CDR3 DNA: TGTGCCATCAGTGTGACAGACACAGATACGCAGTATTTT.

The rearrangement joins TRBV6-5 to TRBJ2-3; 9 bases fit TRBD1. The J segment lost 2 bases and the V segment lost 7 bases, leaving 4 bases of the junction unmatched. Looked up from germline, CDR1 is MNHEY and CDR2 is SVGAGI. The CDR3 has 14 amino acids. CDR3 coding DNA: TGTGCCAGCAAAGGACAGGGGCCCACAGATACGCAGTATTTT. This gives the protein CASKGQGPTDTQYF.

The chain employs TRBV29-1 and TRBJ1-2; D is ambiguous. The CDR3 has 11 residues. V was clipped by 5 bases and J by 2 bases, with 6 bases between them. Germline loops: CDR1 SQVTM, CDR2 ANQGSEA. The CDR3 protein is CSVILNYGYTF. CDR3 sequence (DNA): TGCAGCGTTATTCTGAACTATGGCTACACCTTC.

V and J are TRBV28 and TRBJ2-7; D perhaps matches TRBD1 (6 bases). Trimming took 6 bases from V and 3 from J, leaving 15 bases between them. The CDR3 covers 14 residues. Germline V gives CDR1 MDHEN, CDR2 SYDVKM. CDR3: CASSLGGTNYEQYF. The CDR3 DNA is TGTGCCAGCAGCCTAGGGGGTACTAACTACGAGCAGTACTTC.

The CDR3 here is CASSPPGAVEQYF. CDR3 DNA sequence: TGTGCCAGCAGCCCCCCTGGGGCCGTCGAGCAGTACTTC. The chain is built from TRBV11-2 and TRBJ2-7; TRBD1 is a possible D gene (5 bases). V was trimmed by 5 bases and J by 6 bases, leaving 14 bases between them. Germline assignment: CDR1 SGHAT and CDR2 FQNNGV. The CDR3 has 13 amino acids.

The rearrangement uses TRBV7-9 and TRBJ1-1, with D possibly TRBD1 on 6 matching bases. V was trimmed by 5 bases and J by 5 bases, leaving 18 bases between them. The CDR3 extends over 15 amino acids. Germline V gene lookup returns CDR1 SEHNR and CDR2 FQNEAQ (reference sequence). The CDR3 loop reads CASSTTGAGGTEAFF. Written as DNA, the CDR3 is TGTGCCAGCAGCACCACGGGGGCGGGGGGAACTGAAGCTTTCTTT.

This sequence joins TRBV28 and TRBJ2-7; tentatively, D is TRBD2 (7 bases). This CDR3 spans 14 amino acids. Trimming left V 6 bases short and J 2 bases short, with 14 bases between. Germline V gives CDR1 MDHEN, CDR2 SYDVKM. The CDR3 DNA is TGTGCCAGCAGCTTAACAGGGACTACCTACGAGCAGTACTTC. Its protein is CASSLTGTTYEQYF.

The V call is TRBV12-5, the J call TRBJ2-5, with 14 bases matching TRBD2. The ends lost 6 bases at V and 3 bases at J; junction bases unmatched: 9. There are 17 residues in the CDR3. Germline CDR1 reads LGHNT; CDR2 reads FRNRAP. The CDR3 sequence: CASGGPTSGRGEETQYF. CDR3 bases: TGTGCTAGTGGGGGCCCGACTAGCGGGAGGGGGGAAGAGACCCAGTACTTC. Looking up the rest from reference TRBV12-5 and TRBJ2-5 gives the full variable domain: DARVTQTPRHKVTEMGQEVTMRCQPILGHNTVFWYRQTMMQGLELLAYFRNRAPLDDSGMPKDRFSAEMPDATLATLKIQPSEPRDSAVYFCASGGPTSGRGEETQYFGPGTRLLVL.

The chain couples TRBV5-1 to TRBJ1-2; possible D gene TRBD1, 6 bases. The CDR3 is 15 amino acids. Trimming took off 5 bases at V and 4 bases at J, with 18 bases between the two ends. The germline CDR1 and CDR2 sequences are SGHRS and YFSETQ. The DNA of the CDR3 is TGCGCCAGCAGTTCCCGGGGGGGCGCGGGCTATGGCTACACCTTC. Protein product: CASSSRGGAGYGYTF.

The CDR3 is CATHLNTEAFF. CDR3 sequence (DNA): TGTGCCACCCACTTGAACACTGAAGCTTTCTTT. The rearrangement joins TRBV6-5 to TRBJ1-1, with unresolved D. Germline CDR1 and CDR2: MNHEY and SVGAGI. The CDR3 has 11 residues. Deletions cut 10 bases from V and 0 bases from J, with 6 bases between.

The chain carries TRBV7-9 and TRBJ2-1; no clear D gene. The V and J ends lost 1 base and 0 bases respectively, with 7 bases between them. Germline V CDR1 and CDR2: SEHNR, FQNEAQ (reference sequence). The CDR3 is 15 amino acids. The CDR3: CASSLDGASYNEQFF. CDR3 DNA: TGTGCCAGCAGCTTAGATGGAGCCTCCTACAATGAGCAGTTCTTC.

This chain uses TRBV4-2 with TRBJ1-6; the match to TRBD1 covers 7 bases. From germline, CDR1 is LGHNA and CDR2 YNFKEQ. V shed 6 bases and J 7 bases; nucleotides not matched to a gene: 6. CDR3 length equals 14 residues. The CDR3 sequence is CASSDRDSNSPLHF. The CDR3 DNA is TGTGCCAGCAGTGACCGGGACAGCAATTCACCCCTCCACTTT.

V usage is TRBV11-3 and J usage is TRBJ2-7; D is perhaps TRBD2 (6 bases). V was pared by 5 bases and J by 2 bases, with 22 bases between. In germline, CDR1 is SGHNT, CDR2 YENEEA. The CDR3 loop spans 17 amino acids. The CDR3: CASSPALFPGAAYEQYF. In DNA, the CDR3 is TGTGCCAGCAGCCCTGCCCTCTTCCCGGGAGCCGCCTACGAGCAGTACTTC.

This clone occurred once. The J gene is TRBJ2-7, the V gene TRBV6-5; D unresolved. The V gene lost 6 bases and the J gene lost 8 bases, with 14 bases spanning the gap. The germline V gene encodes CDR1 MNHEY and CDR2 SVGAGI. The CDR3 has 12 amino acids. CDR3 protein: CASRNTPGQQYF. In DNA, the CDR3 is TGTGCCAGCAGGAACACACCGGGTCAGCAGTACTTC.

A remark on this clone: An end of the junction differs from the germline gene, which may be a read error. The chain employs TRBV19 and TRBJ1-5; 7 nucleotides agree with TRBD1. The germline V gene has CDR1 LNHDA and CDR2 SQIVND (reference sequence). The CDR3 contains 17 residues. The CDR3 DNA is TGTGCCAGTAGTGTAGACAGGGTCAGTCTCAAGGGGCAGCCCCAGCATTTT. Its translation is CASSVDRVSLKGQPQHF.

This rearrangement joins TRBV5-4 to TRBJ2-5; 11 positions agree with TRBD2. V shed 3 bases and J 3 bases; nucleotides not matched to a gene: 4. This CDR3 has 15 residues. The germline V gene encodes CDR1 SGHNT and CDR2 YYREEE (reference sequence). CDR3 in amino acids: CASSSGLAAEETQYF. CDR3 in DNA: TGTGCCAGCAGCTCGGGACTAGCGGCGGAAGAGACCCAGTACTTC. Supplemented by reference TRBV5-4 and TRBJ2-5, the full variable domain reads ETGVTQSPTHLIKTRGQQVTLRCSSQSGHNTVSWYQQALGQGPQFIFQYYREEENGRGNFPPRFSGLQFPNYSSELNVNALELDDSALYLCASSSGLAAEETQYFGPGTRLLVL.

The V and J genes are TRBV13 and TRBJ2-1; 10 positions match TRBD2. Trimming took 4 bases from V and 2 from J; bases not matched to a gene: 2. This CDR3 has 15 amino acids. Germline values: CDR1 PRHDT, CDR2 FYEKMQ (reference sequence). The DNA of the CDR3 is TGTGCCAGCAGCTCCGGGACTAGCGCCTACAATGAGCAGTTCTTC. Protein product: CASSSGTSAYNEQFF.